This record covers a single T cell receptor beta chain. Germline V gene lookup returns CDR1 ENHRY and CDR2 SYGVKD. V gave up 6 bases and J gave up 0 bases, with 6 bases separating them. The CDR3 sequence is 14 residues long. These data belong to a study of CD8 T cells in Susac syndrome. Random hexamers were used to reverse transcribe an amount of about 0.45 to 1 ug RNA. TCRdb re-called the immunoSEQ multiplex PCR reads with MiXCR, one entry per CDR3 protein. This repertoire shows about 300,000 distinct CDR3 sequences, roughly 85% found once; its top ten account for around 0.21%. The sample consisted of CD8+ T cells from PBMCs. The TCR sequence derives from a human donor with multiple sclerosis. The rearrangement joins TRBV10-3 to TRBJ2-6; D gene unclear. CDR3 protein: CAISDSSGANVLTF. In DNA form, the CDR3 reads TGTGCCATCAGCGATAGCTCTGGGGCCAACGTCCTGACTTTC.